This TCR beta chain was recorded in a study of T cells in Graves' hyperthyroidism and ophthalmopathy. The CDR3 regions of TCR beta were amplified from RNA transcripts. First-round RT-PCR targeting the TCR CDR3 was performed with the HTBI primer set. TCRdb called the multiplex PCR reads again in MiXCR, with one record for every CDR3 protein. This table has approximately 720,000 distinct CDR3 sequences, over 15% appearing once. This CDR3 is 13 amino acids long. Germline V lookup: CDR1 LGHDT, CDR2 YNNKEL (reference sequence). The V gene lost 0 bases and the J gene lost 9 bases, with 10 bases spanning the gap. Uncontrolled infections, other autoimmune diseases, pregnancy or lactation led to exclusion of patients. The PBMCs studied were ones that came from 8.5 to 10 ml fresh peripheral blood.

The receptor comes from a woman aged 45-65 years with Graves' hyperthyroidism that later progressed to Graves' ophthalmopathy. Sequenced material: blood. The V call is TRBV3-1, the J call TRBJ2-3, with no clear D. This CDR3 is CASSQDLGKTQYF. The CDR3 DNA reads as TGTGCCAGCAGCCAAGATCTTGGCAAAACGCAGTATTTT.